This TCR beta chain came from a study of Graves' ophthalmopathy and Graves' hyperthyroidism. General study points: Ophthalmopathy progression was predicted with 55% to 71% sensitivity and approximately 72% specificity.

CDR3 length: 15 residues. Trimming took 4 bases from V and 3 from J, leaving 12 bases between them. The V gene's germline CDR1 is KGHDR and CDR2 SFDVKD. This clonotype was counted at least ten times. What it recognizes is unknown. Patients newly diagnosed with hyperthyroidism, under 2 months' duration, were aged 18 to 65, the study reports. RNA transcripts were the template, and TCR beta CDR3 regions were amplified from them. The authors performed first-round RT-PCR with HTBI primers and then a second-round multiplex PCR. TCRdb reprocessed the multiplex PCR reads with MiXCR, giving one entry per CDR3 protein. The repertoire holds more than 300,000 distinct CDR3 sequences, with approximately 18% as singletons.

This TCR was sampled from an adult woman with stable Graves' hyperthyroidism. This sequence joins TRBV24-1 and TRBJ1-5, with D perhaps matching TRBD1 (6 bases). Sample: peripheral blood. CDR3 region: CATSDERGSNQPQHF. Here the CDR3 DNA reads TGTGCCACCAGTGACGAAAGGGGGTCCAATCAGCCCCAGCATTTT.